These 18 T cell receptor beta chains were sequenced from one sample in a study of metastatic and nonmetastatic thyroid tumors (dated by TCRdb to 2018 to 2020). No treatment had been received by any patient before thyroid surgery. Library creation used PCR. Sequencing relied on an Illumina HiSeq 4000. The public sequencing data were trimmed at Q25 with fastp and processed into clonotypes with MiXCR by TCRdb, which kept only in-frame beta chains. The table for this sample lists about 18,000 clones; less than 30% of them were counted only once. The ten most abundant clones make up approximately 26% of the sample. Material: tumor tissue. These receptors were taken from a male donor with papillary thyroid cancer or a benign thyroid nodule (not recorded which). Some clones in this sample may be carry-over from other donors' samples.

This clone was seen many times. The chain uses TRBV7-9 and TRBJ1-5; tentative D call: TRBD1 (5 bases). Germline values: CDR1 SEHNR, CDR2 FQNEAQ (reference sequence). Between the trimmed V and J ends, which lost 1 base and 2 bases, there was a span of 9 bases. CDR3 length equals 15 residues. The CDR3 region has the DNA TGTGCCAGCAGCTTAGTTGGGGCAGGCAATCAGCCCCAGCATTTT. It encodes CASSLVGAGNQPQHF.

This clone was counted only a few times. V usage is TRBV20-1 and J usage is TRBJ2-3; D tentatively fits TRBD1 or TRBD2 (5 bases each). The CDR3 runs to 15 residues. The germline V and J ends were trimmed by 2 bases and 4 bases, with 16 bases remaining between them. The germline V gene has CDR1 DFQATT and CDR2 SNEGSKA (reference sequence). CDR3 DNA sequence: TGCAGTGCTAGATCCTGGGGCGGGCCCGCAGATACGCAGTATTTT. This gives the protein CSARSWGGPADTQYF.

This clone showed up just a few times. CDR3 in DNA: TGTGCCAGTAAAGGCTACAATGAGCAGTTCTTC. It encodes CASKGYNEQFF. This chain connects TRBV11-2 to TRBJ2-1; D is unclear. The CDR3 spans 11 residues. V shed 9 bases and J shed 3 bases, with 6 bases lying between them. Per germline, CDR1 SGHAT and CDR2 FQNNGV.

The chain is built from TRBV6-6 and TRBJ2-7; D is unresolved. V was trimmed by 4 bases and J by 5 bases, leaving 12 bases between them. The CDR3 sequence is 13 residues long. The germline V gene encodes CDR1 MNHNY and CDR2 SVGAGI (reference sequence). The CDR3 DNA is TGTGCCAGCAGTTTAGGCGATGGTCACGAGCAGTACTTC. Its translation is CASSLGDGHEQYF.

This clone is large by share. The genes are TRBV11-2 and TRBJ1-3; D is unclear. The CDR3 runs 14 residues. The V gene lost 3 bases and the J gene lost 0 bases, with 6 bases spanning the gap. Germline assignment: CDR1 SGHAT and CDR2 FQNNGV. The CDR3 region has the DNA TGTGCCAGCAGCTTCGCTAGCTCTGGAAACACCATATATTTT. This sequence encodes CASSFASSGNTIYF. The variable domain in full, with the rest retrieved from reference TRBV11-2 and TRBJ1-3, is EAGVAQSPRYKIIEKRQSVAFWCNPISGHATLYWYQQILGQGPKLLIQFQNNGVVDDSQLPKDRFSAERLKGVDSTLKIQPAKLEDSAVYLCASSFASSGNTIYFGEGSWLTVV.

This clone was counted many times. The chain joins TRBV15 to TRBJ1-4, with 9 bases aligning to TRBD1. CDR3 length equals 12 residues. Looked up from germline, CDR1 is LNHNV and CDR2 is YYDKDF (reference sequence). V lost 6 bases to trimming and J lost 12 bases; unmatched junction nucleotides: 5. The CDR3 DNA sequence: TGTGCCACCAGAGGACAGGGGCGGCAACTGTTTTTT. Its translation is CATRGQGRQLFF.

J is TRBJ2-4 and V is TRBV6-4; a possible D gene is TRBD1 (5 bases). The CDR3 is 13 amino acids. Germline CDR1 is MRHNA and CDR2 is SNTAGT. The V gene lost 4 bases and the J gene lost 7 bases, with 11 bases spanning the gap. The CDR3 region has the DNA TGTGCCAGCAGTGGGCAGGGCTTGAACATTCAGTACTTC. It translates to CASSGQGLNIQYF.

This sequence joins TRBV9 and TRBJ2-2; TRBD2 aligns across 8 bases. The CDR3 totals 16 residues. CDR1 is SGDLS, CDR2 YYNGEE, per germline. J lost 3 bases, V lost 0 bases, and 4 bases had no gene match. The chain's CDR3 is CASSVVAGPYTGELFF. In DNA, the CDR3 is TGTGCCAGCAGCGTAGTAGCGGGGCCGTACACCGGGGAGCTGTTTTTT.

This clone was picked up a small number of times. CDR3 region: CASSYGTGGDEQYF. CDR3 DNA: TGTGCCAGCAGCTACGGGACAGGGGGCGACGAGCAGTACTTC. This chain connects TRBV12-3 or TRBV12-4 to TRBJ2-7, with 12 bases fitting TRBD1. V was pared by 6 bases and J by 5 bases, with 5 bases of the junction left unmatched. The CDR3 is 14 residues long.

This clone has ten or more counts. V gene TRBV4-1 combines with J gene TRBJ1-1, with 7 bases lining up with TRBD1. V trimming: 2 bases; J trimming: 2 bases; junction bases outside the gene matches: 5. CDR1 is MGHRA, CDR2 YSYEKL, per germline. This CDR3 has 15 amino acids. CDR3 region: CASSQLRTGNTEAFF. Here the CDR3 DNA reads TGCGCCAGCAGCCAACTCAGGACAGGAAACACTGAAGCTTTCTTT.

This clone showed up many times. The genes are TRBV6-2 or TRBV6-3 and TRBJ2-1, with 9 bases identical to TRBD2. Germline values: CDR1 MNHEY, CDR2 SVGEGT. This CDR3 comprises 15 residues. The junction had 10 bases not matched to a gene; V was cut back by 8 bases and J by 5 bases. The CDR3 DNA reads TGTGCCAGCCGATTCACGACTAGCGGAAACAATGAGCAGTTCTTC. This gives the protein CASRFTTSGNNEQFF.

In this sample, this clone turned up once. This chain uses TRBV5-1 with TRBJ1-3, with 7 bases that match TRBD1. J lost 2 bases, V lost 7 bases, and 3 bases had no gene match. Germline CDR1 and CDR2: SGHRS and YFSETQ. The CDR3 contains 13 residues. The CDR3 sequence is CASAGTAGNTIYF. The DNA for the CDR3 is TGCGCCAGCGCCGGGACAGCTGGAAACACCATATATTTT.

The chain carries TRBV5-8 and TRBJ1-2, with a weak D call TRBD1 (6 bases). Germline V gene lookup returns CDR1 SGHTS and CDR2 YDEGEE. CDR3 length equals 11 residues. Trimming took off 9 bases at V and 8 bases at J, with 14 bases between the two ends. The CDR3 DNA reads as TGTGCCACCAGAGGGGGGAGCGGCTACACCTTC. Protein sequence: CATRGGSGYTF.

This clone has a handful of counts. The chain couples TRBV6-1 to TRBJ2-7; TRBD2 matches at 10 bases. The ends lost 8 bases at V and 6 bases at J; junction bases unmatched: 7. In germline, CDR1 is MNHNS, CDR2 SASEGT. This CDR3 has 13 amino acids. The CDR3 spells CASSASGSSEQYF. In DNA form, the CDR3 reads TGTGCCAGCTCTGCTAGCGGGAGTAGCGAGCAGTACTTC.

This clone was counted ten times or more. The rearrangement links TRBV5-4 to TRBJ2-3; TRBD2 aligns across 12 bases. J was trimmed by 6 bases and V by 3 bases; bases with no gene match: 5. Germline CDR1 SGHNT, CDR2 YYREEE (reference sequence). The CDR3 sequence is 15 residues long. The CDR3 sequence: CASSSRTSGVDTQYF. DNA for the CDR3: TGTGCCAGCAGCTCGCGGACTAGCGGGGTGGATACGCAGTATTTT.

The chain has TRBV11-3 and TRBJ2-2, with TRBD2 identical over 7 bases. The CDR3 loop spans 13 amino acids. The junction had 2 bases not matched to a gene; V was cut back by 5 bases and J by 5 bases. Germline-derived CDR1 and CDR2 are SGHNT and YENEEA. Here the CDR3 DNA reads TGTGCCAGCAGCACGGGAGGTACCGGGGAGCTGTTTTTT. Protein product: CASSTGGTGELFF. Full variable domain (missing parts from reference TRBV11-3 and TRBJ2-2): EAGVVQSPRYKIIEKKQPVAFWCNPISGHNTLYWYLQNLGQGPELLIRYENEEAVDDSQLPKDRFSAERLKGVDSTLKIQPAELGDSAVYLCASSTGGTGELFFGEGSRLTVL.

This clone showed up many times. This could be a read error, since a much larger clone is one nucleotide away. The sample carries other DNA sequences with the same CDR3. This rearrangement joins TRBV30 to TRBJ1-1, with 7 bases matching TRBD1. CDR1 is GTSNPN and CDR2 is SVGIG in the germline V gene (reference sequence). The CDR3 length is 16 residues. V lost 2 bases, J lost 3 bases, and 12 bases stayed unmatched. In DNA form, the CDR3 reads TGTGCCTGGAGTAGAACCAGGGGGGTCCTGGACACTGAAGCTTTCTTT. As protein: CAWSRTRGVLDTEAFF. The full variable domain, in which reference TRBV30 and TRBJ1-1 provide the parts outside the CDR3, is SQTIHQWPATLVQPVGSPLSLECTVEGTSNPNLYWYRQAAGRGLQLLFYSVGIGQISSEVPQNLSASRPQDRQFILSSKKLLLSDSGFYLCAWSRTRGVLDTEAFFGQGTRLTVV.

This clone appeared many times. The V and J genes are TRBV5-4 and TRBJ1-1; 7 positions agree with TRBD1. This CDR3 region has 11 residues. CDR1 is SGHNT and CDR2 is YYREEE in the germline V gene (reference sequence). V gave up 4 bases and J gave up 8 bases; unmatched junction bases: 2. CDR3 loop: CASSKTGEAFF. For the CDR3, the DNA is TGTGCCAGCAGCAAGACAGGGGAAGCTTTCTTT.